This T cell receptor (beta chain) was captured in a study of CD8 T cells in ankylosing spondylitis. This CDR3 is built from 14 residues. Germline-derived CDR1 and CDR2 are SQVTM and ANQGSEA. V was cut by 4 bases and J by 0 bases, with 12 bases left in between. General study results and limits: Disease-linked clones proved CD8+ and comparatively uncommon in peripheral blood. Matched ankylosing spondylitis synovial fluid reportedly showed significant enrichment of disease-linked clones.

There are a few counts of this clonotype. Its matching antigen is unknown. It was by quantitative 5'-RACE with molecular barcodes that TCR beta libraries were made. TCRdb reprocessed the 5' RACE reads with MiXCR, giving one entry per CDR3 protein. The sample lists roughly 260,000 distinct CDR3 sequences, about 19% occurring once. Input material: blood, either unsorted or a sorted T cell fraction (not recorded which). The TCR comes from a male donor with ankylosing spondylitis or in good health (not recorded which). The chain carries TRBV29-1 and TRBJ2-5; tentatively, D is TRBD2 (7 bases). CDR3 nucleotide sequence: TGCAGCGTTGGAGGGGGGGGACACCAAGAGACCCAGTACTTC. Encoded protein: CSVGGGGHQETQYF.